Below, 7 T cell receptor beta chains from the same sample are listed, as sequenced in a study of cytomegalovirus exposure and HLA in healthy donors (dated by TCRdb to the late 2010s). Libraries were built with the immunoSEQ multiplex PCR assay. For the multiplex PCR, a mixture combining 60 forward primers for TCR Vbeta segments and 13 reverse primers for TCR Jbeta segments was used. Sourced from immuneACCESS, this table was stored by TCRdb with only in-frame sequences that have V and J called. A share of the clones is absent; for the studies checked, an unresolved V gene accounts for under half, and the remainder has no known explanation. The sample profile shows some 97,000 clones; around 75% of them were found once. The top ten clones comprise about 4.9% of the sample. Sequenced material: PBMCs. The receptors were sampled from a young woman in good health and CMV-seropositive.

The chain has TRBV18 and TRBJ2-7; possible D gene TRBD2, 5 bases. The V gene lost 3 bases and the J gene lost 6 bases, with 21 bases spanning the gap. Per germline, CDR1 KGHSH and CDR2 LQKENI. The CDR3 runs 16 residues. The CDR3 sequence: CASSPSTSSSSGEQYF. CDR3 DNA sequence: TGTGCCAGCTCACCTTCCACTTCTAGCAGTTCGGGCGAGCAGTACTTC.

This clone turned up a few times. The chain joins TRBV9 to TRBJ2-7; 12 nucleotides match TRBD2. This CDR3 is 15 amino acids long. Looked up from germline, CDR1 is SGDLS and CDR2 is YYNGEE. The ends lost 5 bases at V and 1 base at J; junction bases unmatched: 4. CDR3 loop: CASSIGLAGSYEQYF. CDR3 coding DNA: TGTGCCAGCAGTATAGGACTAGCGGGATCCTACGAGCAGTACTTC.

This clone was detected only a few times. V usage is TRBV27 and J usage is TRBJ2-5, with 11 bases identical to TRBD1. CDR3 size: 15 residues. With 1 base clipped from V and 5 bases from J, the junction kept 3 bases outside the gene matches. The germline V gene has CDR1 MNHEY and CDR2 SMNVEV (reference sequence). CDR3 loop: CASSLWTGGGETQYF. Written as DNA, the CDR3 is TGTGCCAGCAGTTTATGGACAGGGGGCGGGGAGACCCAGTACTTC.

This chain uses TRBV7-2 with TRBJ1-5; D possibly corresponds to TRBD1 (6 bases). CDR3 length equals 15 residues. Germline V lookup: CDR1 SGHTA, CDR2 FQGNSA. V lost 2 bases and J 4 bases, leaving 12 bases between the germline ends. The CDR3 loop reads CASSLSPGANQPQHF. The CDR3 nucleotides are TGTGCCAGCAGCTTAAGTCCAGGGGCAAATCAGCCCCAGCATTTT. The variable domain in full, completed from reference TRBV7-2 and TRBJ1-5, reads GAGVSQSPSNKVTEKGKDVELRCDPISGHTALYWYRQSLGQGLEFLIYFQGNSAPDKSGLPSDRFSAERTGGSVSTLTIQRTQQEDSAVYLCASSLSPGANQPQHFGDGTRLSIL.

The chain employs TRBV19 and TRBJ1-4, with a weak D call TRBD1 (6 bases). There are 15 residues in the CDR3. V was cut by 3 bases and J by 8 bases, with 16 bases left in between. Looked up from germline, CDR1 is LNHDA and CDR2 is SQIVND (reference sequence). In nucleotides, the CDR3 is TGTGCCAGTAGTATCCAGCAGGGGCCGAGCGAAAAACTGTTTTTT. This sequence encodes CASSIQQGPSEKLFF.

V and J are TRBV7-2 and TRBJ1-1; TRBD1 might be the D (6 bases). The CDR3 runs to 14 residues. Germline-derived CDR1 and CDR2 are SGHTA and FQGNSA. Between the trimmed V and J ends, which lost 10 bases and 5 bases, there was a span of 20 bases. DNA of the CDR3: TGTGCCACCTACTCAGGGACAACGGGAACTGAAGCTTTCTTT. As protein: CATYSGTTGTEAFF. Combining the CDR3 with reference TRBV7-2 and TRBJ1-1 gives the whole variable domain GAGVSQSPSNKVTEKGKDVELRCDPISGHTALYWYRQSLGQGLEFLIYFQGNSAPDKSGLPSDRFSAERTGGSVSTLTIQRTQQEDSAVYLCATYSGTTGTEAFFGQGTRLTVV.

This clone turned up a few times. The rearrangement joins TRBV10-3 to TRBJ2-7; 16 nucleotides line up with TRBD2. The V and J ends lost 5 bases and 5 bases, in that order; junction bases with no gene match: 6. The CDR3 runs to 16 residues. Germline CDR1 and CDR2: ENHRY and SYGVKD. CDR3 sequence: CAISKPGLAGGDEQYF. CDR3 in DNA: TGTGCCATCAGTAAACCGGGACTAGCGGGGGGGGACGAGCAGTACTTC.